The clone carrying this T cell receptor (beta chain) was detected ten times or more. What it binds is unknown. The sample belongs to a study of T cells in Graves' hyperthyroidism and ophthalmopathy. Study-wide background: Blood was drawn when the patient was first diagnosed and still untreated. Findings of the study overall: Appearing also in blood were most of the thyroid clonotypes expanded above 0.001.

RNA transcripts served as the template for amplifying TCR beta CDR3 regions. The HTBI set primed first-round TCR CDR3 RT-PCR. From the multiplex PCR reads, TCRdb called clonotypes with MiXCR, one entry per CDR3 protein. The profile shows fewer than 600,000 distinct CDR3 sequences, under 15% of them singletons. Investigators excluded patients with uncontrolled infection, other autoimmune disease, pregnancy or lactation. Looked up from germline, CDR1 is KGHSH and CDR2 is LQKENI. This CDR3 is built from 11 residues. V was clipped by 3 bases and J by 8 bases, with 7 bases between them. What was sequenced was blood. This chain connects TRBV18 to TRBJ1-1; D is unclear. The clonotype was recovered from a woman in her late teens or twenties with Graves' hyperthyroidism. The CDR3: CASSPSGEAFF. The DNA for the CDR3 is TGTGCCAGCTCACCTTCCGGGGAAGCTTTCTTT.